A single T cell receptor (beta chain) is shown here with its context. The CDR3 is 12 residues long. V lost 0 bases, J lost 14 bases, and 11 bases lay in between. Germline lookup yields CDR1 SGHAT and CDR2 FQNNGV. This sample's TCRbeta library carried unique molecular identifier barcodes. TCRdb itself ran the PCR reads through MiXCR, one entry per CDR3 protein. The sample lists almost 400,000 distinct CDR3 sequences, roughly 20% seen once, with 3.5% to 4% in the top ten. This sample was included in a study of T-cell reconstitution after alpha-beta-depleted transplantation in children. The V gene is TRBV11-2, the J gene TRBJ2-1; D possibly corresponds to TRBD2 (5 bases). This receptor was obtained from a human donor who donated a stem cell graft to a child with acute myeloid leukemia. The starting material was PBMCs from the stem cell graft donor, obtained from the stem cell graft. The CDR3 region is CASSLDRTHEFF. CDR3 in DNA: TGTGCCAGCAGCTTAGACCGGACTCATGAGTTCTTC.